The present entry profiles one T cell receptor beta chain with its context. The target antigen is unknown. Data came from immunoSEQ multiplex PCR; TCRdb stores just in-frame clones and leaves some out. The data show over 65,000 clones, approximately 87% seen once. These data belong to a study of T cell responses to AZD1222 COVID-19 vaccine. Study-level results: Only a handful of AZD1222 recipients were seropositive at baseline. Across the whole spike, CD4 TCRs peaked at regions 160-218 and 743-854. A mostly white British donor set with more females was recruited, and clonal diversity was possibly underestimated.

The material sequenced was peripheral blood, taken on day 0 of AZD1222 vaccination. The receptor was isolated from an adult in good health.

The CDR3 sequence is CASSLGGGSYEQYF. Here the CDR3 DNA reads TGTGCCAGCAGCTTAGGCGGGGGCTCCTACGAGCAGTACTTC. The chain joins TRBV7-9 to TRBJ2-7; 7 nucleotides match TRBD2. CDR3 length equals 14 residues. Trimming took 1 base from V and 0 from J; bases not matched to a gene: 0. Per germline, CDR1 SEHNR and CDR2 FQNEAQ (reference sequence).